This paragraph covers one T cell receptor beta chain sequence. Its antigen is currently unknown. The sample is drawn from a study of cytomegalovirus exposure and HLA in healthy donors. About the research overall: Previous work identified 95 million to 140 million unique TCR beta sequences from some 170 million T cells. When 350 to 500 donors were genotyped, roughly 82% of them were found to fall in the Caucasian-associated ancestry cluster. General study results and limits: Available immune exposure information covered CMV serostatus only.

From germline, CDR1 is LGHNT and CDR2 FRNRAP. V shed 0 bases and J shed 6 bases, with 8 bases lying between them. CDR3 length equals 13 residues. It was with 60 Vbeta and 13 Jbeta primers that the PCR ran. Profiled with immunoSEQ multiplex PCR; TCRdb holds only in-frame clones, not every one. Its table records around 75,000 clones. The clonotype comes from a middle-aged man in good health and CMV-seropositive. The genes are TRBV12-5 and TRBJ1-1; D unclear. Material for sequencing was PBMCs. Here the CDR3 DNA reads TGTGCTAGTGGTTTGGTACTTGTCCCTGAAGCTTTCTTT. It encodes CASGLVLVPEAFF.